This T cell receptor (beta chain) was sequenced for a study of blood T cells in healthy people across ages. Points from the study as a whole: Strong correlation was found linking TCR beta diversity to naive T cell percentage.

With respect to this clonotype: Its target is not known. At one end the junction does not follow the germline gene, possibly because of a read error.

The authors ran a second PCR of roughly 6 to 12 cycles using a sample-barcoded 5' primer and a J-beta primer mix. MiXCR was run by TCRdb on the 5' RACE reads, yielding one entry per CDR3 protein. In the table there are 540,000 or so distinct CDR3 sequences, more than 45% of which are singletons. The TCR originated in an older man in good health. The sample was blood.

The CDR3 sequence: CASSRQGAHTGELFF. The CDR3 nucleotides read TGTGCCAGCAGCCGACAGGGGGCGCACACCGGGGAGCTGTTCTTC. The rearrangement joins TRBV7-2 to TRBJ2-1, with 10 nucleotides matching TRBD1. Per germline, CDR1 SGHTA and CDR2 FQGNSA. This CDR3 has 15 residues.